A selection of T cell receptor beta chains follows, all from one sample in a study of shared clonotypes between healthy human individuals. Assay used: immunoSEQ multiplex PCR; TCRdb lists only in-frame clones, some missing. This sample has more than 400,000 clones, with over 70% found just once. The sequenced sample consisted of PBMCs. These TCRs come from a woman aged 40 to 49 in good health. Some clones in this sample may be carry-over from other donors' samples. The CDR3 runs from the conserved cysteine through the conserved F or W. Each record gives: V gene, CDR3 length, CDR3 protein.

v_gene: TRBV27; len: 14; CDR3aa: CASSFGLPTDTQYF
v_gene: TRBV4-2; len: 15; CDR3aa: CASSQAAGTDPEQYF
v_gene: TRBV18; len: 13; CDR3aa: CASSQESDTEAFF
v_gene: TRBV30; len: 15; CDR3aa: CAWSRGQGVVDEQFF
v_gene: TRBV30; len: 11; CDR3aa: CAWSVSYEQYF
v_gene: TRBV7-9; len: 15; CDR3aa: CASSLSIQGNQPQHF
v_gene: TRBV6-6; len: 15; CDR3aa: CASRPGQRELNEQFF
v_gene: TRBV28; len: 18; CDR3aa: CASSPTGYDRGLTNEQFF
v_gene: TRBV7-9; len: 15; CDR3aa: CASTQRGGVGETQYF
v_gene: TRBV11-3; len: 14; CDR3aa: CASAIGGRGGEQFF
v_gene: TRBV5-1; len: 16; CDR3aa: CASSTGTGTNTGELFF
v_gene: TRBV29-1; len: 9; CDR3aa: CSGYGGYTF
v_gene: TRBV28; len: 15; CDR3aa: CASSPLAVAKNIQYF
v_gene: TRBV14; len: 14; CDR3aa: CASSPGVAPGTQYF
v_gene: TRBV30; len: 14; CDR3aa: CAWSVVAGAVEQYF
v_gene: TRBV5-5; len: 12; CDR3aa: CASSLTGVGYTF
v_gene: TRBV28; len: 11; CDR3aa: CASSSGQPQHF